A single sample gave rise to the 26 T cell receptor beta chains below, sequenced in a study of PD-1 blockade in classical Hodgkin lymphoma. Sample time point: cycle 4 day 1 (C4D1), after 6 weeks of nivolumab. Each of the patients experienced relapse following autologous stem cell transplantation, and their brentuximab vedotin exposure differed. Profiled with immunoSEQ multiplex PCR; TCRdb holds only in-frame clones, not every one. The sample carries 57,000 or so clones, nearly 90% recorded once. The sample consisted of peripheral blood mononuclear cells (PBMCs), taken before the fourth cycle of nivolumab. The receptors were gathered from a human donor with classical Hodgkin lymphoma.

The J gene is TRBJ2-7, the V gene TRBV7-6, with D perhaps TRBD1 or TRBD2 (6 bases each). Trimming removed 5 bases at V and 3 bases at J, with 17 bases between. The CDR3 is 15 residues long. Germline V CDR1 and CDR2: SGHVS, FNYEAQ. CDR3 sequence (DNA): TGTGCCAGCAGCATTAGTATAGGGGGACTCTACGAGCAGTACTTC. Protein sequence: CASSISIGGLYEQYF.

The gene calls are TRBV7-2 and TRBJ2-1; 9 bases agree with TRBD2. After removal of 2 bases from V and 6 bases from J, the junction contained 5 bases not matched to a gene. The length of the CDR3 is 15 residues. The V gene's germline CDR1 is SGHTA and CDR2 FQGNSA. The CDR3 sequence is CASSLPSGGFNEQFF. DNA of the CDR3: TGTGCCAGCAGCTTACCAAGCGGGGGGTTCAATGAGCAGTTCTTC.

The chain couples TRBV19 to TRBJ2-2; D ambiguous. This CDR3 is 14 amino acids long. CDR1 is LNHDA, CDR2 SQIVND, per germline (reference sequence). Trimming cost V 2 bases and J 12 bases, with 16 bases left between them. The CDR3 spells CASSITTVAEKLFF. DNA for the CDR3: TGTGCCAGTAGTATAACTACGGTTGCTGAAAAGCTGTTTTTT.

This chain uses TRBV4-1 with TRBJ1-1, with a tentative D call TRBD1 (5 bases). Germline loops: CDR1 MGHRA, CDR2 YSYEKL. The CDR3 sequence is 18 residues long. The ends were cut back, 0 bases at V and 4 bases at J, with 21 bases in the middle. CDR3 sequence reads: CASSQDPQGVTVSTEAFF. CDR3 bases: TGCGCCAGCAGCCAAGATCCCCAGGGTGTTACCGTGAGCACTGAAGCTTTCTTT.

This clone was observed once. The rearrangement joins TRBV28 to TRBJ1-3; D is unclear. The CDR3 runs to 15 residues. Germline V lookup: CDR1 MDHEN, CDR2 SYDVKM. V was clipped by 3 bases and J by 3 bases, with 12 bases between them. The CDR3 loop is CASSFPVSFGNTIYF. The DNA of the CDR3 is TGTGCCAGCAGTTTCCCCGTCAGCTTTGGAAACACCATATATTTT.

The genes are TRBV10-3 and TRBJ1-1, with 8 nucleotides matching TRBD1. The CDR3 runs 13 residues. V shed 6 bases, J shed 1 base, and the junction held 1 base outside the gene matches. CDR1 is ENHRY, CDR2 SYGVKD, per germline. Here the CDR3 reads CAISDRGNTEAFF. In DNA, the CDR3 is TGTGCCATCAGCGACAGGGGGAACACTGAAGCTTTCTTT.

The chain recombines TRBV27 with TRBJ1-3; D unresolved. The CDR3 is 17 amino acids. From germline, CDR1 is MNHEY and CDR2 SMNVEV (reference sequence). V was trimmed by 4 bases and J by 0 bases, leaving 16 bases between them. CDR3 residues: CASSSYSSGPSGNTIYF. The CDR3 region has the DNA TGTGCCAGCAGTTCCTACTCGAGTGGGCCCTCTGGAAACACCATATATTTT.

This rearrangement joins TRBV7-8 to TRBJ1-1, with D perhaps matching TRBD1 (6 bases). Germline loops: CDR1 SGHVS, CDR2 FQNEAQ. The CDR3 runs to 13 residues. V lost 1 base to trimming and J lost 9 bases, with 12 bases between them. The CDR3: CASSLVRGIQAFF. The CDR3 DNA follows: TGTGCCAGCAGCTTAGTTAGGGGGATCCAAGCTTTCTTT.

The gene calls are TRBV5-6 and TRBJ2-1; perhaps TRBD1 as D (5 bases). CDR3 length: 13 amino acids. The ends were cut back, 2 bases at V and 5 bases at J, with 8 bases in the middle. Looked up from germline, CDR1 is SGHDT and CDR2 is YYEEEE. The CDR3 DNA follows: TGTGCCAGCAGCTTCCCAGGGAACAATGAGCAGTTCTTC. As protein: CASSFPGNNEQFF.

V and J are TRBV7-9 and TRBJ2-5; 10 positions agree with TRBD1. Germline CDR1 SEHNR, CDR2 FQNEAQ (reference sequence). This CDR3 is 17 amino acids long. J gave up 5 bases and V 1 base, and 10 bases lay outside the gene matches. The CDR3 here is CASSLERTGGSGETQYF. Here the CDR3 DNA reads TGTGCCAGCAGCTTAGAGAGGACAGGGGGATCGGGGGAGACCCAGTACTTC. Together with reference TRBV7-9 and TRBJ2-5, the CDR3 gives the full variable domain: DTGVSQNPRHKITKRGQNVTFRCDPISEHNRLYWYRQTLGQGPEFLTYFQNEAQLEKSRLLSDRFSAERPKGSFSTLEIQRTEQGDSAMYLCASSLERTGGSGETQYFGPGTRLLVL.

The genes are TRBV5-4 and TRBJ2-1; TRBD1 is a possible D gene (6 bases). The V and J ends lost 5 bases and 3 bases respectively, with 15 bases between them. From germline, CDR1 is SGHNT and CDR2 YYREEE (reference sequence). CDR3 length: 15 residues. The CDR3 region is CASSFLPTGYNEQFF. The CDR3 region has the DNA TGTGCCAGCAGTTTCCTCCCGACAGGCTACAATGAGCAGTTCTTC.

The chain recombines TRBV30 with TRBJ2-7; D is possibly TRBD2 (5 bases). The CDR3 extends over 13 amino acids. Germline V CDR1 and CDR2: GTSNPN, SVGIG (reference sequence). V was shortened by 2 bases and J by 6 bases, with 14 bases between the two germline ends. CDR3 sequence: CAWSRGYRGEQYF. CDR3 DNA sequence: TGTGCCTGGAGTCGCGGGTATCGGGGCGAGCAGTACTTC.

The CDR3: CASSLYGNTEAFF. As DNA, the CDR3 is TGTGCCAGCAGCCTGTATGGGAACACTGAAGCTTTCTTT. The rearrangement links TRBV9 to TRBJ1-1; D not resolved. Germline V gene sequence: CDR1 SGDLS, CDR2 YYNGEE. The CDR3 runs 13 residues. V was pared by 4 bases and J by 1 base, with 8 bases between. Variable domain in full (rest from reference TRBV9 and TRBJ1-1): DSGVTQTPKHLITATGQRVTLRCSPRSGDLSVYWYQQSLDQGLQFLIQYYNGEERAKGNILERFSAQQFPDLHSELNLSSLELGDSALYFCASSLYGNTEAFFGQGTRLTVV.

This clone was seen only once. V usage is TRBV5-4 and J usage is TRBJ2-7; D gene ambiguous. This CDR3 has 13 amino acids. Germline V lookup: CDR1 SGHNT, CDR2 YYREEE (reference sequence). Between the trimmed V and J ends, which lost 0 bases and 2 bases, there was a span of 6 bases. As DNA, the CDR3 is TGTGCCAGCAGCTTGGCCCTGACCTACGAGCAGTACTTC. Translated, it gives CASSLALTYEQYF.

The CDR3 nucleotides are TGTGCCAGTAGACCCCAGGGGGTTGCGACCACTGAAGCTTTCTTT. As protein: CASRPQGVATTEAFF. The V and J genes are TRBV19 and TRBJ1-1, with 7 bases that match TRBD1. This CDR3 region has 15 residues. The J segment lost 4 bases and the V segment lost 6 bases, leaving 11 bases of the junction unmatched. Germline V gene sequence: CDR1 LNHDA, CDR2 SQIVND (reference sequence).

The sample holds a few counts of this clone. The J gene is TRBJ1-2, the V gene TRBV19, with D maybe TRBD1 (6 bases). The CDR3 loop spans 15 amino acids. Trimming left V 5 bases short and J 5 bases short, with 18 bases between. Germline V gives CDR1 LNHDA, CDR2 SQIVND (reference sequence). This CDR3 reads CASSRTLTGLYGYTF. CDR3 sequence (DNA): TGTGCCAGTAGTCGTACTCTGACAGGACTTTATGGCTACACCTTC.

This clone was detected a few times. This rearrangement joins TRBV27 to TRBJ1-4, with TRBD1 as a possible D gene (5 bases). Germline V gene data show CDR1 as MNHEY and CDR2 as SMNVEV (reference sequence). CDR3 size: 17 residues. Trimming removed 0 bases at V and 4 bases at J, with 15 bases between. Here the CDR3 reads CASSLSWDGTSNEKLFF. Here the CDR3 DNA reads TGTGCCAGCAGTTTATCATGGGACGGGACCAGTAATGAAAAACTGTTTTTT.

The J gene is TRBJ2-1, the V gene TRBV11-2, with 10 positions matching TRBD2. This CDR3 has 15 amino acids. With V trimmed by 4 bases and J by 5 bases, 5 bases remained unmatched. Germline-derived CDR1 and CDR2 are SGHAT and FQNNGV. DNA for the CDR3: TGTGCCAGCAGCTCCCGGACTAGCGGTAACAATGAGCAGTTCTTC. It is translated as CASSSRTSGNNEQFF. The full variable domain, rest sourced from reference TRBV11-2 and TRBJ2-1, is EAGVAQSPRYKIIEKRQSVAFWCNPISGHATLYWYQQILGQGPKLLIQFQNNGVVDDSQLPKDRFSAERLKGVDSTLKIQPAKLEDSAVYLCASSSRTSGNNEQFFGPGTRLTVL.

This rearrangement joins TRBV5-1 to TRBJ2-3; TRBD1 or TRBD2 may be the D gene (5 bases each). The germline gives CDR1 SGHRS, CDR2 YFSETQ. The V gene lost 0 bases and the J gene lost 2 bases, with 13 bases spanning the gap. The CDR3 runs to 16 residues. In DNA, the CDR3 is TGCGCCAGCAGCTTGGGTTCGGGGCTTCTCACAGATACGCAGTATTTT. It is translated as CASSLGSGLLTDTQYF.

The CDR3 loop is CASSITGFHGYTF. The CDR3 bases are TGTGCCAGCAGTATTACAGGGTTTCATGGCTACACCTTC. The chain joins TRBV27 to TRBJ1-2, with TRBD1 as a possible D gene (6 bases). Trimming shortened V by 5 bases and J by 6 bases, and 13 bases separated the two germline ends. The CDR3 has 13 residues. Germline V gene sequence: CDR1 MNHEY, CDR2 SMNVEV (reference sequence).

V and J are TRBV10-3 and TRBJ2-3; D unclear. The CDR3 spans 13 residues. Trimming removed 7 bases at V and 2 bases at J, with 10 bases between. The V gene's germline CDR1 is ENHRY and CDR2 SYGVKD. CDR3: CAITPGITDTQYF. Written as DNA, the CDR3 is TGTGCCATCACACCGGGCATCACAGATACGCAGTATTTT.

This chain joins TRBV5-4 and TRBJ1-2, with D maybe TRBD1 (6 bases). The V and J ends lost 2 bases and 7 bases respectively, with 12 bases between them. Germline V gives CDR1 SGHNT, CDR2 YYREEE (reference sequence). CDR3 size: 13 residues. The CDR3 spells CASSFRGAVGYTF. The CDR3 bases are TGTGCCAGCAGCTTTCGGGGGGCGGTTGGCTACACCTTC. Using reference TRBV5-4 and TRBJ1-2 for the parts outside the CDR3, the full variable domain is ETGVTQSPTHLIKTRGQQVTLRCSSQSGHNTVSWYQQALGQGPQFIFQYYREEENGRGNFPPRFSGLQFPNYSSELNVNALELDDSALYLCASSFRGAVGYTFGSGTRLTVV.

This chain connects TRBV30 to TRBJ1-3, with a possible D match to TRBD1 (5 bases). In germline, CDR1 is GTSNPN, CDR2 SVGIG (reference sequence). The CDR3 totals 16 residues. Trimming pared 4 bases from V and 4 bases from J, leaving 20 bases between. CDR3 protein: CAWTPPGVGVGNTIYF. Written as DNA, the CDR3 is TGTGCCTGGACTCCACCCGGGGTAGGGGTCGGAAACACCATATATTTT.

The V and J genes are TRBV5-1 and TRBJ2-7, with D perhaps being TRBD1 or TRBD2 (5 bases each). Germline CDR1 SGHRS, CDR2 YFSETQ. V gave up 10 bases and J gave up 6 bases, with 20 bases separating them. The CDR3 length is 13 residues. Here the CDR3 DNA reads TGCGCCGGAAGGGGTCGGGGTATGGGCGAGCAGTACTTC. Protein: CAGRGRGMGEQYF.

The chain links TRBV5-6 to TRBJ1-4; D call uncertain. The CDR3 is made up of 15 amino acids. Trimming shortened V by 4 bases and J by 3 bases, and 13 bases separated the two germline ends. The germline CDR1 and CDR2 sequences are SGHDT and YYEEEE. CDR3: CASSPAGSPNEKLFF. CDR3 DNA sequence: TGTGCCAGCAGCCCCGCGGGGAGCCCTAATGAAAAACTGTTTTTT.

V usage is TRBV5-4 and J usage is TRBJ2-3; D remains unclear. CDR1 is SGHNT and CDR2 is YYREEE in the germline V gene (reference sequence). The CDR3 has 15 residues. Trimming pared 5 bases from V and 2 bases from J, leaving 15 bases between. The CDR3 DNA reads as TGTGCCAGCAGTTTTGCTGGGATTTACACAGATACGCAGTATTTT. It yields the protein CASSFAGIYTDTQYF.